This TCR beta chain was identified in a study of Ad26.COV2.S vaccination and SARS-CoV-2 variants. Study context: Once, or twice with 56 days between doses, Ad26.COV2.S was given intramuscularly.

Germline assignment: CDR1 PRHDT and CDR2 FYEKMQ (reference sequence). Deletions cut 5 bases from V and 1 base from J, with 10 bases between. The CDR3 extends over 14 amino acids. TCRdb keeps only in-frame clones here, not all; method: immunoSEQ multiplex PCR. The sample holds 410,000 or so clones, about 90% seen once. Treatment meaning: around 19 received Ad26.COV2.S at low or high dose, single or two shots; about 5 received placebo; per-sample allocation not given. Collection of the samples took place on day 63 after the first injection of vaccine or placebo. Source: peripheral blood, taken in a trial of Ad26.COV2.S vaccine versus placebo. The gene calls are TRBV13 and TRBJ2-3; D remains unclear. The clonotype was recovered from a person aged 18-60 years who received the Ad26.COV2.S COVID-19 vaccine or a placebo. The CDR3, as DNA: TGTGCCAGCAGCCCTACGGAGCGCACAGATACGCAGTATTTT. This sequence encodes CASSPTERTDTQYF.